Listed below are T cell receptor beta chains from one sample, sequenced in a study of cytomegalovirus exposure and HLA in healthy donors. Some clones are missing from TCRdb's copy, which holds only in-frame ones; the method was immunoSEQ multiplex PCR. In the table there are 95,000 to 150,000 clones, around 66% of which are singletons. Specimen: PBMCs. The receptors come from a middle-aged woman in good health and CMV-seropositive. CDR3s include the opening cysteine and the closing phenylalanine or tryptophan. The order of the fields is V gene, CDR3 protein.

>TRBV11-2
CASSFRAEGTYEQYF
>TRBV7-2
CASSSGLAGAYNEQFF
>TRBV27
CASSLSPYNEQFF
>TRBV9
CASSLRAGGGARETQYF
>TRBV28
CASSTLGPNPNQPQHF
>TRBV5-6
CASSVLRGHGYTF
>TRBV19
CASSLTSGANVLTF
>TRBV5-1
CASSPQVTSVDNEQFF
>TRBV9
CASSPGTSLYEQYF
>TRBV7-6
CASSLPRLAGEAGELFF
>TRBV9
CASSATGSGGELFF
>TRBV9
CASSPPGQGHTSYEQYF
>TRBV5-4
CASSRGEYNEQFF
>TRBV27
CAIRRTSGKAQFF
>TRBV7-9
CASSSDRGPLNTGELFF
>TRBV27
CASSLWQGGGETQYF
>TRBV19
CASSIEASGSYNEQFF
>TRBV5-1
CASSLGKGGTNTGELFF
>TRBV11-2
CASSLDRVDSGYTF
>TRBV28
CASSLGGLQGYEQYF
>TRBV19
CASSPDRFVMNTEAFF
>TRBV6-4
CASRGLAGAETQYF
>TRBV5-1
CASSLVGQGAGTEAFF
>TRBV10-1
CASSKGQAPMNTEAFF
>TRBV7-9
CSSSPRDRGGQETQYF
>TRBV30
CAWSGGGPPGTQYF
>TRBV7-9
CSSSLRSFRDTAYEQYF
>TRBV5-5
CASSLYWGGETQYF
>TRBV6-5
CASSTRTGSNSPLHF
>TRBV15
CATSRDSGGAYEQYF
>TRBV6-5
CATLGTAYGYTF
>TRBV6-4
CASSILAGSTDTQYF
>TRBV20-1
CSGGRDYEQYF
>TRBV27
CASSLDPGLLYEQYF
>TRBV30
CAWTVGRSTNEKLFF
>TRBV9
CASSQDRGSEQYF
>TRBV6-1
CASSVGRGTYNEQFF
>TRBV10-1
CASSEGTSVGDEQFF
>TRBV10-3
CAISEAGETEAFF
>TRBV5-1
CASTPGRVDDTQYF
>TRBV5-1
CASSPAGGTEAFF
>TRBV2
CASRSGQGGNRGPEAFF
>TRBV27
CASSLSTGLAIYEQYF
>TRBV5-4
CASSSQGETEAFF
>TRBV27
CASSFGTGPTYEQYF
>TRBV6-1
CASSEWGGRTDTQYF
>TRBV27
CASSLSGGSSYEQYF
>TRBV27
CASSPDRGRGDTEAFF
>TRBV28
CASSLAGTFEETQYF
>TRBV6-1
CASRSSTGYNQPQHF
>TRBV27
CASSKFGGTGGSPLHF
>TRBV30
CAWSVHGNEQYF
>TRBV5-5
CASSSTGDRGYTF
>TRBV7-9
CASSGDGTQVNYGYTF
>TRBV5-1
CASSLEMGGSREQFF
>TRBV9
CASSVESGGAGEQFF
>TRBV18
CASSPAGTRTGELFF